What follows are 24 T cell receptor beta chains derived from one specimen sequenced in a study of regulatory T cells in long-lasting Graves disease. Stated time point: newly diagnosed GD, antithyroid drugs for less than 3 months. The TCR library was made from RNA extracted from PBMCs. Through Arm-PCR of CDR3 regions and iRepertoire HTBI primers, TCR beta libraries were built. TCRdb used MiXCR to reprocess the multiplex PCR reads, holding one entry per CDR3 protein. Altogether about 360,000 distinct CDR3 sequences are present, 15% to 20% being singletons, with the ten largest covering just over 20%. These same data were also listed under a study on T cells in Graves' hyperthyroidism and ophthalmopathy.

The material sequenced was peripheral blood mononuclear cells (PBMCs), taken at new diagnosis, from a patient treated with antithyroid drugs. The receptors derive from a woman aged 18-30 years with Graves disease.

This clonotype was recorded at least ten times. This chain connects TRBV11-2 to TRBJ2-1, with a tentative D call TRBD2 (5 bases). V was trimmed by 2 bases and J by 9 bases, leaving 17 bases between them. The CDR3 is made up of 15 amino acids. CDR1 SGHAT and CDR2 FQNNGV come from the germline V gene. Here the CDR3 reads CASSLSQPRAFEQFF. CDR3 sequence (DNA): TGTGCCAGCAGCTTAAGTCAGCCGAGGGCGTTTGAGCAGTTCTTC.

This clonotype was counted between two and nine times. This chain joins TRBV4-1 and TRBJ1-1; possible D gene TRBD1, 6 bases. The CDR3 loop spans 16 amino acids. The germline V gene has CDR1 MGHRA and CDR2 YSYEKL. Trimming cost V 0 bases and J 5 bases, with 16 bases left between them. The DNA for the CDR3 is TGCGCCAGCAGCCAAGATAGGGCAGGGGCAAGAACTGAAGCTTTCTTT. Translation gives CASSQDRAGARTEAFF.

CDR3 nucleotides: TGTGCCATCCGAGATCAAACGGGCCTCGAGAAGGATACGCAGTATTTT. It translates to CAIRDQTGLEKDTQYF. The genes are TRBV10-3 and TRBJ2-3; D uncertain. Germline assignment: CDR1 ENHRY and CDR2 SYGVKD. The CDR3 is made up of 16 amino acids. The germline V and J ends were trimmed by 8 bases and 6 bases, with 24 bases remaining between them.

This clonotype was detected only a few times. V usage is TRBV6-2 or TRBV6-3 and J usage is TRBJ2-7; no firm D call. Germline-derived CDR1 and CDR2 are MNHEY and SVGEGT. CDR3 length: 12 amino acids. V lost 5 bases to trimming and J lost 6 bases, with 11 bases between them. Here the CDR3 reads CASSVLLSEQYF. The CDR3 DNA follows: TGTGCCAGCAGTGTTCTTTTGAGCGAGCAGTACTTC.

At least ten counts were recorded for this clonotype. This may arise from a read error, as a much more abundant clone is one base away. The chain employs TRBV6-2 or TRBV6-3 and TRBJ2-3; 13 bases are shared with TRBD2. Germline CDR1 and CDR2: MNHEY and SVGEGT. This CDR3 region has 16 residues. Trimming took 3 bases from V and 4 from J; bases not matched to a gene: 4. The CDR3 reads CASSYTGTSGADTQYF. CDR3 bases: TGTGCCAGCAGTTATACCGGGACTAGCGGGGCAGATACGCAGTATTTT.

This clonotype has at least ten counts. The chain couples TRBV30 to TRBJ2-7, with 10 bases matching TRBD2. Germline values: CDR1 GTSNPN, CDR2 SVGIG (reference sequence). This CDR3 has 18 residues. V dropped 5 bases and J dropped 2; count of bases not matched to a gene: 18. CDR3 nucleotide sequence: TGTGCCTGGGGCCAGACAGGGCGGCCGGGACTAGCGACCTACGAGCAGTACTTC. The encoded protein is CAWGQTGRPGLATYEQYF.

This rearrangement joins TRBV4-1 to TRBJ1-6; no clear D. V was pared by 7 bases and J by 7 bases, with 14 bases between. The CDR3 is 14 amino acids. Germline V gene lookup returns CDR1 MGHRA and CDR2 YSYEKL. Here the CDR3 reads CASKGLIGNSPLHF. CDR3 coding DNA: TGCGCCAGCAAAGGATTAATAGGGAATTCACCCCTCCACTTT.

This clonotype was observed a handful of times. The genes are TRBV7-9 and TRBJ1-6; TRBD1 agrees at 7 bases. Trimming cost V 5 bases and J 6 bases; bases outside gene matches: 4. The CDR3 contains 14 residues. CDR1 and CDR2 from the germline V gene are SEHNR and FQNEAQ (reference sequence). The DNA for the CDR3 is TGTGCCAGCAGCACCGACAGGGTTAATTCACCCCTCCACTTT. Translated, it gives CASSTDRVNSPLHF.

At least ten counts were recorded for this clonotype. This sequence joins TRBV6-1 and TRBJ1-1, with D hard to call. The length of the CDR3 is 13 residues. V lost 9 bases and J lost 5, with 16 bases in between. Germline-derived CDR1 and CDR2 are MNHNS and SASEGT. In DNA form, the CDR3 reads TGTGCCAGTCAGGCTGGACGTCGTACTGAAGCTTTCTTT. It codes for CASQAGRRTEAFF.

The chain links TRBV5-1 to TRBJ2-5; the D gene is possibly TRBD2 (7 bases). The CDR3 spans 16 residues. CDR1 is SGHRS, CDR2 YFSETQ, per germline. V was shortened by 4 bases and J by 5 bases, with 21 bases between the two germline ends. The CDR3 DNA is TGCGCCAGCAGCCCTGGTATTGGGGGGGCTGGGGAGACCCAGTACTTC. As protein: CASSPGIGGAGETQYF.

Points on this clonotype: This clone may be a read error of a much larger clone one base away. V and J are TRBV5-1 and TRBJ2-6; TRBD1 is a possible D gene (5 bases). This CDR3 spans 16 amino acids. In germline, CDR1 is SGHRS, CDR2 YFSETQ. Trimming shortened V by 3 bases and J by 0 bases, and 10 bases separated the two germline ends. The CDR3 DNA sequence: TGCGCCAGCAGCTCGACAGCATTCTCTGGGGCCAACGTCCTGACTTTC. Translated, it gives CASSSTAFSGANVLTF. The whole variable domain, filled in from reference TRBV5-1 and TRBJ2-6, reads KAGVTQTPRYLIKTRGQQVTLSCSPISGHRSVSWYQQTPGQGLQFLFEYFSETQRNKGNFPGRFSGRQFSNSRSEMNVSTLELGDSALYLCASSSTAFSGANVLTFGAGSRLTVL.

The chain links TRBV3-1 to TRBJ2-5, with TRBD1 matching 9 bases. Trimming cost V 4 bases and J 5 bases; bases outside gene matches: 8. The length of the CDR3 is 15 residues. CDR1 LGHDT and CDR2 YNNKEL come from the germline V gene (reference sequence). The CDR3 DNA reads as TGTGCCAGCAGCCTACAGGGGGCATCTAGGGAGACCCAGTACTTC. Its protein product is CASSLQGASRETQYF.

In its sample, this clonotype was seen a few times. The chain carries TRBV4-1 and TRBJ2-2; D remains ambiguous. The CDR3 contains 17 residues. V gave up 0 bases and J gave up 0 bases, with 11 bases separating them. Looked up from germline, CDR1 is MGHRA and CDR2 is YSYEKL. The CDR3 bases are TGCGCCAGCAGCCAAGAAAGAGACGCGGCGAACACCGGGGAGCTGTTTTTT. This codes for CASSQERDAANTGELFF.

In its sample, this clonotype was seen many times. This chain joins TRBV10-3 and TRBJ2-7, with D possibly TRBD2 on 5 matching bases. In germline, CDR1 is ENHRY, CDR2 SYGVKD. The CDR3 has 11 amino acids. Trimming shortened V by 6 bases and J by 2 bases, and 5 bases separated the two germline ends. This CDR3 is CAISGTYEQYF. In DNA, the CDR3 is TGTGCCATCAGCGGGACCTACGAGCAGTACTTC.

This clonotype was counted many times. The genes are TRBV20-1 and TRBJ2-7; D possibly corresponds to TRBD2 (5 bases). The CDR3 is made up of 13 amino acids. The germline gives CDR1 DFQATT, CDR2 SNEGSKA (reference sequence). Trimming took 8 bases from V and 3 from J, leaving 17 bases between them. CDR3 in amino acids: CSIRPPGIYEQYF. In DNA form, the CDR3 reads TGCAGTATCCGCCCCCCGGGGATCTACGAGCAGTACTTC.

This clonotype was counted a single time. This chain joins TRBV19 and TRBJ2-2, with TRBD2 matching over 10 bases. CDR1 is LNHDA, CDR2 SQIVND, per germline (reference sequence). CDR3 size: 15 residues. The V and J ends lost 5 bases and 6 bases, in that order; junction bases with no gene match: 6. The CDR3 DNA reads as TGTGCCAGTAGTGCTCCGGGACTAGCGCCCGGGGAGCTGTTTTTT. This sequence encodes CASSAPGLAPGELFF.

The chain joins TRBV9 to TRBJ2-2, with D possibly TRBD1 on 7 matching bases. The CDR3 spans 15 residues. Germline V CDR1 and CDR2: SGDLS, YYNGEE. Between the trimmed V and J ends, which lost 3 bases and 4 bases, there was a span of 13 bases. CDR3 in DNA: TGTGCCAGCAGCGGGAGGGGGCGAGGCACCGGGGAGCTGTTTTTT. Protein: CASSGRGRGTGELFF.

In this sample, this clonotype turned up many times. This sequence joins TRBV5-1 and TRBJ2-7, with 8 nucleotides matching TRBD1. The CDR3 totals 13 residues. The J segment lost 5 bases and the V segment lost 4 bases, leaving 5 bases of the junction unmatched. The germline CDR1 and CDR2 sequences are SGHRS and YFSETQ. CDR3 DNA: TGCGCCAGCAGCCTGACAGGGGATCACGAGCAGTACTTC. This codes for CASSLTGDHEQYF.

This clonotype was seen ten or more times. The V call is TRBV5-1, the J call TRBJ2-7; D unresolved. The germline V gene encodes CDR1 SGHRS and CDR2 YFSETQ. The CDR3 is 14 amino acids. Trimming stripped 3 bases from V and 5 bases from J, with 15 bases between. CDR3 amino acids: CASSSDNLSNEQYF. DNA for the CDR3: TGCGCCAGCAGCTCGGATAACCTGTCGAACGAGCAGTACTTC.

The gene calls are TRBV6-1 and TRBJ1-5; D might be TRBD1 (5 bases). Germline CDR1 MNHNS, CDR2 SASEGT. The CDR3 sequence is 12 residues long. The V end lost 6 bases, the J end lost 6 bases, and 9 bases lay between the germline ends. CDR3: CASSSTGQPQHF. The CDR3 coding sequence is TGTGCCAGCAGCTCCACAGGTCAGCCCCAGCATTTT.

The CDR3 nucleotides are TGTGCCAGCAGCCCGGGGACTAGCGGACTTTACTACGAGCAGTACTTC. This codes for CASSPGTSGLYYEQYF. The chain recombines TRBV3-1 with TRBJ2-7; 11 positions agree with TRBD2. Germline V CDR1 and CDR2: LGHDT, YNNKEL (reference sequence). The CDR3 is 16 amino acids. V shed 4 bases, J shed 3 bases, and the junction held 8 bases outside the gene matches.

There are many counts of this clonotype. V is TRBV7-3 and J is TRBJ2-3, with 8 nucleotides matching TRBD2. CDR3 length equals 17 residues. Germline V gives CDR1 SGHTA, CDR2 FQGTGA. Trimming took 0 bases from V and 3 from J; bases not matched to a gene: 8. The CDR3, as DNA: TGTGCCAGCAGCTTAACCATTATAGCGGGATCGACAGATACGCAGTATTTT. It encodes CASSLTIIAGSTDTQYF. Full variable domain (rest looked up from reference TRBV7-3 and TRBJ2-3): GAGVSQTPSNKVTEKGKYVELRCDPISGHTALYWYRQSLGQGPEFLIYFQGTGAADDSGLPNDRFFAVRPEGSVSTLKIQRTERGDSAVYLCASSLTIIAGSTDTQYFGPGTRLTVL.

This sequence joins TRBV12-5 and TRBJ1-4, with D possibly being TRBD1 (6 bases). With 0 bases removed from V and 8 bases from J, the gap between germline ends came to 16 bases. From germline, CDR1 is LGHNT and CDR2 FRNRAP. The CDR3 sequence is 16 residues long. The CDR3 spells CASGLVSSQGPEKLFF. Written as DNA, the CDR3 is TGTGCTAGTGGTTTGGTATCTTCACAGGGACCCGAAAAACTGTTTTTT. Complete variable domain (other parts from reference TRBV12-5 and TRBJ1-4): DARVTQTPRHKVTEMGQEVTMRCQPILGHNTVFWYRQTMMQGLELLAYFRNRAPLDDSGMPKDRFSAEMPDATLATLKIQPSEPRDSAVYFCASGLVSSQGPEKLFFGSGTQLSVL.

This clonotype was recorded many times. The chain joins TRBV7-2 to TRBJ2-5; weak D call: TRBD1 (6 bases). Trimming cost V 3 bases and J 4 bases, with 15 bases left between them. The CDR3 contains 15 residues. The V gene's germline CDR1 is SGHTA and CDR2 FQGNSA. CDR3 in amino acids: CASSLQTGRGETQYF. As DNA, the CDR3 is TGTGCCAGCAGCTTGCAAACAGGGCGAGGAGAGACCCAGTACTTC.